This T cell receptor beta chain was retrieved from a study of blood T cells in healthy people across ages. The total RNA that was extracted per sample amounted to at least 5.5 micrograms. CDR1 is SSHAT, CDR2 FNYEAQ, per germline (reference sequence). This CDR3 contains 13 residues. Alongside a J-beta primer mix, a sample-barcoded 5' primer served in a second PCR lasting about 6 to 11 cycles. TCRdb analysed the 5' RACE reads with MiXCR anew, one entry per CDR3 protein. The repertoire includes 750,000 or so distinct CDR3 sequences, about 25% of them detected once, and under 9.5% sits in the top ten. This clonotype was counted only a few times. This same sample was also part of a study on T cells of mothers and their children. According to that study: Among related mother-child pairs, overlap was slightly higher than in unrelated pairs, though not significantly.

The clonotype originates from a boy between 10 and 17 years old in good health. The sample taken for sequencing was blood. The chain joins TRBV7-7 to TRBJ2-2, with D possibly being TRBD1 or TRBD2 (6 bases each). The CDR3 DNA reads TGTGCTAGCGGTACAGGGCTTCCCGGGGAGCTGTTTTTT. It encodes CASGTGLPGELFF.